This T cell receptor (beta chain) emerged from a study of cytomegalovirus exposure and HLA in healthy donors. Overall study results and limits: Rarity marked most TCR sequences, yet some public TCRs occurred in many donors. With high specificity and sensitivity, the classifier reportedly diagnosed cytomegalovirus status.

A remark on this clone: Its antigen is unknown.

The donors were in the roughly 120-subject validation cohort, distinct from the approximately 670-subject first cohort. V was pared by 5 bases and J by 4 bases, with 15 bases between. CDR1 is MNHEY and CDR2 is SVGAGI in the germline V gene. The CDR3 totals 15 residues. Sequencing used immunoSEQ multiplex PCR; TCRdb keeps in-frame clones, though not all of them. The sample holds around 55,000 clones; around 90% are singletons and the top ten take around 2.8%. This chain links TRBV6-5 with TRBJ2-1, with D possibly being TRBD1 (5 bases). This TCR was recovered from a man younger than 35 in good health and CMV-seronegative. Sequenced sample: PBMCs. The CDR3 protein is CASSRNLQGYNEQFF. Written as DNA, the CDR3 is TGTGCCAGCAGTCGCAATCTTCAGGGATACAATGAGCAGTTCTTC.